A single sample gave rise to the 18 T cell receptor beta chains below, sequenced in a study of cytomegalovirus exposure and HLA in healthy donors. With 60 Vbeta and 13 Jbeta primers, the PCR was carried out. Assay: immunoSEQ multiplex PCR; the TCRdb copy retains only in-frame clones and omits some. Among fewer than 250,000 clones listed, about 81% were seen once. Sequencing was done on a sample of PBMCs. Source of these receptors: a man aged 25-40 years in good health and CMV-seropositive.

The CDR3 loop reads CASSVGTGAWDTQYF. The CDR3 DNA is TGTGCCAGCAGCGTAGGAACAGGGGCGTGGGATACGCAGTATTTT. This chain uses TRBV9 with TRBJ2-3; 7 positions agree with TRBD1. The CDR3 totals 15 residues. Looked up from germline, CDR1 is SGDLS and CDR2 is YYNGEE. V lost 0 bases to trimming and J lost 6 bases; unmatched junction nucleotides: 7.

The gene calls are TRBV29-1 and TRBJ2-3, with 8 bases identical to TRBD2. Trimming took 4 bases from V and 9 from J; bases not matched to a gene: 6. The CDR3 spans 12 residues. In germline, CDR1 is SQVTM, CDR2 ANQGSEA. The CDR3 DNA is TGCAGCGTTGGGCAGACTAGCGTGACGCAGTATTTT. Amino acid sequence: CSVGQTSVTQYF.

The V and J genes are TRBV9 and TRBJ1-2; TRBD1 aligns across 10 bases. The CDR3 is made up of 17 amino acids. The germline V gene has CDR1 SGDLS and CDR2 YYNGEE. V lost 3 bases to trimming and J lost 0 bases; unmatched junction nucleotides: 8. The DNA of the CDR3 is TGTGCCAGCAGCGCAACGGACAGGGGGACAACTAACTATGGCTACACCTTC. Translating gives CASSATDRGTTNYGYTF. Complete variable domain (other parts from reference TRBV9 and TRBJ1-2): DSGVTQTPKHLITATGQRVTLRCSPRSGDLSVYWYQQSLDQGLQFLIQYYNGEERAKGNILERFSAQQFPDLHSELNLSSLELGDSALYFCASSATDRGTTNYGYTFGSGTRLTVV.

The chain has TRBV5-1 and TRBJ1-4, with 9 positions matching TRBD1. CDR1 and CDR2 from the germline V gene are SGHRS and YFSETQ. This CDR3 comprises 14 residues. Germline trimming cut 7 bases from V and 8 bases from J; bases unmatched to any gene: 9. CDR3 in DNA: TGCGCCAGCTCCAGACAGGGGGACGGGGAAAAACTGTTTTTT. This gives the protein CASSRQGDGEKLFF.

This clone was seen more than once but under ten times. V gene TRBV7-2 combines with J gene TRBJ1-2, with D hard to call. The CDR3 length is 12 residues. Per the germline V gene, CDR1 is SGHTA and CDR2 is FQGNSA. Trimming left V 4 bases short and J 1 base short, with 4 bases between. The CDR3 loop is CASSSVNYGYTF. The DNA of the CDR3 is TGTGCCAGCAGCTCTGTTAACTATGGCTACACCTTC.

The chain recombines TRBV11-1 with TRBJ1-1, with 8 positions matching TRBD1. Germline loops: CDR1 SGHAT, CDR2 FQDESV (reference sequence). J was trimmed by 5 bases and V by 5 bases; bases with no gene match: 13. This CDR3 spans 16 amino acids. The CDR3: CASSVMPGQATTEAFF. As DNA, the CDR3 is TGTGCCAGCAGCGTTATGCCGGGACAGGCTACAACTGAAGCTTTCTTT.

The chain has TRBV6-6 and TRBJ2-7; D call uncertain. V dropped 0 bases and J dropped 3 bases, with 15 bases sitting between them. The CDR3 sequence is 16 residues long. Germline CDR1 and CDR2: MNHNY and SVGAGI (reference sequence). The CDR3 sequence is CASSYSYLQQVYEQYF. CDR3 nucleotides: TGTGCCAGCAGTTACTCTTACCTCCAGCAGGTCTACGAGCAGTACTTC.

CDR3 sequence (DNA): TGTGCCAGCAGCGTAGTGGGAGGCCAAGAGACCCAGTACTTC. This codes for CASSVVGGQETQYF. The gene calls are TRBV9 and TRBJ2-5; D is perhaps TRBD2 (6 bases). Trimming stripped 0 bases from V and 1 base from J, with 7 bases between. The CDR3 contains 14 residues. Germline V gene lookup returns CDR1 SGDLS and CDR2 YYNGEE.

The chain is built from TRBV5-6 and TRBJ2-1; tentative D call: TRBD2 (7 bases). The CDR3 spans 16 residues. V lost 0 bases and J 6 bases, leaving 16 bases between the germline ends. Germline V gene lookup returns CDR1 SGHDT and CDR2 YYEEEE. CDR3 DNA: TGTGCCAGCAGCTTGGTGCGGGGGCGCAGGTTCAATGAGCAGTTCTTC. It yields the protein CASSLVRGRRFNEQFF.

The chain joins TRBV5-4 to TRBJ2-1, with D maybe TRBD2 (5 bases). The V gene's germline CDR1 is SGHNT and CDR2 YYREEE (reference sequence). The CDR3 length is 12 residues. The V gene lost 1 base and the J gene lost 10 bases, with 9 bases spanning the gap. The CDR3 reads CASSLTRVEQFF. The CDR3 coding sequence is TGTGCCAGCAGCTTGACTAGGGTGGAGCAGTTCTTC.

This clone was seen a handful of times. The chain employs TRBV13 and TRBJ2-2, with 8 nucleotides matching TRBD1. CDR1 is PRHDT, CDR2 FYEKMQ, per germline (reference sequence). V lost 5 bases, J lost 3 bases, and 11 bases stayed unmatched. This CDR3 has 17 amino acids. CDR3 sequence: CASSPRGTGGDTGELFF. CDR3 sequence (DNA): TGTGCCAGCAGCCCTAGAGGAACAGGGGGAGACACCGGGGAGCTGTTTTTT. Combining the CDR3 with reference TRBV13 and TRBJ2-2 gives the whole variable domain AAGVIQSPRHLIKEKRETATLKCYPIPRHDTVYWYQQGPGQDPQFLISFYEKMQSDKGSIPDRFSAQQFSDYHSELNMSSLELGDSALYFCASSPRGTGGDTGELFFGEGSRLTVL.

CDR3 nucleotide sequence: TGTGCCAGCAGTTTAACGACTAGCGGGCAGTTCTTC. This gives the protein CASSLTTSGQFF. The chain carries TRBV28 and TRBJ2-1; 9 nucleotides line up with TRBD2. With 2 bases clipped from V and 12 bases from J, the junction kept 2 bases outside the gene matches. The CDR3 totals 12 residues. Per germline, CDR1 MDHEN and CDR2 SYDVKM.

The chain links TRBV6-5 to TRBJ1-5; maybe TRBD1 (6 bases). Trimming took 2 bases from V and 7 from J, leaving 12 bases between them. CDR1 is MNHEY and CDR2 is SVGAGI in the germline V gene. This CDR3 has 14 residues. CDR3 nucleotides: TGTGCCAGCAGTTACGGCCCAGGGGCCCAGCCCCAGCATTTT. It specifies CASSYGPGAQPQHF.

In its sample, this clone was seen a few times. The CDR3 nucleotides read TGTGCCAGCAGTACTAACACCGGGGAGCTGTTTTTT. Amino acids: CASSTNTGELFF. The rearrangement links TRBV11-3 to TRBJ2-2, with unresolved D. The CDR3 consists of 12 residues. The germline V gene encodes CDR1 SGHNT and CDR2 YENEEA. The V end was cut by 6 bases, the J end by 2 bases, with 4 bases between.

This clone was picked up one time. The chain has TRBV7-9 and TRBJ1-4; D gene uncertain. CDR1 SEHNR and CDR2 FQNEAQ come from the germline V gene (reference sequence). Trimming left V 2 bases short and J 3 bases short, with 10 bases between. This CDR3 comprises 15 residues. The CDR3 nucleotides read TGTGCCAGCAGCTTATCCGGGTCCCCTAATGAAAAACTGTTTTTT. It specifies CASSLSGSPNEKLFF.

This chain uses TRBV7-6 with TRBJ2-7; TRBD2 matches at 12 bases. Germline CDR1 reads SGHVS; CDR2 reads FNYEAQ. After removal of 5 bases from V and 4 bases from J, the junction contained 6 bases not matched to a gene. The length of the CDR3 is 15 residues. The CDR3 loop is CASSPSGGVPYEQYF. The CDR3 DNA reads TGTGCCAGCAGCCCTAGCGGGGGGGTTCCATACGAGCAGTACTTC.

The rearrangement links TRBV6-5 to TRBJ1-2; 10 nucleotides align to TRBD1. CDR3 length equals 15 residues. V trimming: 3 bases; J trimming: 1 base; junction bases outside the gene matches: 2. The germline V gene encodes CDR1 MNHEY and CDR2 SVGAGI. The CDR3, as DNA: TGTGCCAGCAGTTATGGGACAGGGGTTAACTATGGCTACACCTTC. Amino acid sequence: CASSYGTGVNYGYTF.

This clone was recorded a few times. The chain is built from TRBV19 and TRBJ2-3; D may be TRBD1 (6 bases). Germline assignment: CDR1 LNHDA and CDR2 SQIVND (reference sequence). V gave up 7 bases and J gave up 5 bases, with 13 bases separating them. The CDR3 has 13 amino acids. The DNA for the CDR3 is TGTGCCAGTAAGCGAGGGGGTAGAGATACGCAGTATTTT. Protein: CASKRGGRDTQYF.